The 27 T cell receptor beta chains presented below share a single source sample, sequenced in a study of blood T cell repertoires in COVID-19 (dated by TCRdb to about 2020). The method behind the library was the immunoSEQ multiplex PCR assay. Held by TCRdb, this immuneACCESS table contains in-frame sequences only and omits some clones. Under half of the omission traces to an unresolved V gene where checked; the cause of the rest is unknown. For this sample the table gives fewer than 250,000 clones, of which about 90% were detected only once. The ten top clones hold approximately 10% of the sample. The sequencing input was PBMCs or T cells enriched from blood (not recorded which). These receptors all come from a man aged 25 to 40 who had recovered from COVID-19.

The chain carries TRBV5-1 and TRBJ1-4; no clear D. Trimming left V 0 bases short and J 1 base short, with 13 bases between. The CDR3 is made up of 17 amino acids. CDR1 is SGHRS, CDR2 YFSETQ, per germline. The CDR3 sequence is CASSLEGGLLTNEKLFF. DNA for the CDR3: TGCGCCAGCAGCTTGGAGGGAGGGTTACTAACTAATGAAAAACTGTTTTTT. The full variable domain, completed using reference TRBV5-1 and TRBJ1-4, is KAGVTQTPRYLIKTRGQQVTLSCSPISGHRSVSWYQQTPGQGLQFLFEYFSETQRNKGNFPGRFSGRQFSNSRSEMNVSTLELGDSALYLCASSLEGGLLTNEKLFFGSGTQLSVL.

The DNA for the CDR3 is TGTGCCAGCTCACCGGGCGACAGGGCCTACGAGCAGTACTTC. This gives the protein CASSPGDRAYEQYF. This chain joins TRBV18 and TRBJ2-7; 7 bases map to TRBD1. The ends lost 3 bases at V and 2 bases at J; junction bases unmatched: 4. CDR1 and CDR2 (germline): KGHSH, LQKENI. The length of the CDR3 is 14 residues.

V is TRBV7-2 and J is TRBJ2-1, with D perhaps matching TRBD2 (6 bases). Germline lookup yields CDR1 SGHTA and CDR2 FQGNSA. V was clipped by 0 bases and J by 2 bases, with 14 bases between them. The length of the CDR3 is 17 residues. CDR3 protein: CASSLAAGSLAYNEQFF. CDR3 DNA sequence: TGTGCCAGCAGCTTAGCGGCCGGGAGCTTAGCCTACAATGAGCAGTTCTTC.

The V call is TRBV5-1, the J call TRBJ1-1, with 7 bases fitting TRBD1. The CDR3 is made up of 14 amino acids. Per the germline V gene, CDR1 is SGHRS and CDR2 is YFSETQ. V lost 3 bases, J lost 1 base, and 3 bases stayed unmatched. The CDR3 region has the DNA TGCGCCAGCAGCTCAAACAGGGGGAACACTGAAGCTTTCTTT. Protein sequence: CASSSNRGNTEAFF.

The chain combines TRBV27 with TRBJ2-7, with TRBD1 as a possible D gene (5 bases). The CDR3 totals 15 residues. The V end lost 3 bases, the J end lost 2 bases, and 14 bases lay between the germline ends. Germline V CDR1 and CDR2: MNHEY, SMNVEV (reference sequence). The CDR3 protein is CASSFQTQGPYEQYF. CDR3 in DNA: TGTGCCAGCAGTTTTCAGACCCAGGGTCCCTACGAGCAGTACTTC.

The J gene is TRBJ2-3, the V gene TRBV9; D possibly corresponds to TRBD2 (5 bases). V was pared by 5 bases and J by 3 bases, with 19 bases between. Germline V gene sequence: CDR1 SGDLS, CDR2 YYNGEE. There are 16 residues in the CDR3. CDR3 amino acids: CASSAAGIGLTDTQYF. CDR3 nucleotide sequence: TGTGCCAGCAGTGCCGCCGGGATAGGGTTAACAGATACGCAGTATTTT. Complete variable domain (other parts from reference TRBV9 and TRBJ2-3): DSGVTQTPKHLITATGQRVTLRCSPRSGDLSVYWYQQSLDQGLQFLIQYYNGEERAKGNILERFSAQQFPDLHSELNLSSLELGDSALYFCASSAAGIGLTDTQYFGPGTRLTVL.

The count of this clone is one. The chain links TRBV15 to TRBJ1-5; the D gene is possibly TRBD1 (6 bases). CDR3 length: 13 amino acids. V was trimmed by 7 bases and J by 5 bases, leaving 12 bases between them. The germline V gene has CDR1 LNHNV and CDR2 YYDKDF (reference sequence). The CDR3 nucleotides read TGTGCCACCAAACAGGGCCAGGATCAGCCCCAGCATTTT. Translation: CATKQGQDQPQHF.

The chain recombines TRBV2 with TRBJ2-4, with 8 bases that match TRBD1. CDR3 length: 13 amino acids. The junction had 5 bases not matched to a gene; V was cut back by 4 bases and J by 9 bases. Germline V gene lookup returns CDR1 SNHLY and CDR2 FYNNEI. For the CDR3, the DNA is TGTGCCAGCAGTGGGGACAGGCTGAGCATTCAGTACTTC. It codes for CASSGDRLSIQYF.

This clone occurred once. This chain joins TRBV10-1 and TRBJ2-1; 10 positions agree with TRBD2. CDR3 length equals 14 residues. CDR1 is WNHNN and CDR2 is SYGVQD in the germline V gene (reference sequence). Trimming took 0 bases from V and 13 from J; bases not matched to a gene: 6. The CDR3 nucleotides read TGCGCCAGCAGTGAGTCGACTCGGACTAGCGGACAGTTCTTC. As protein: CASSESTRTSGQFF.

The chain couples TRBV6-5 to TRBJ2-7; 7 nucleotides align to TRBD2. The CDR3 totals 13 residues. Trimming at V came to 6 bases and at J to 3 bases, leaving 5 bases not matched to a gene. Germline V gene lookup returns CDR1 MNHEY and CDR2 SVGAGI. CDR3 amino acids: CASSATSRYEQYF. The CDR3 DNA is TGTGCCAGCAGCGCGACTAGCCGCTACGAGCAGTACTTC.

The chain uses TRBV7-2 and TRBJ2-5; 7 nucleotides agree with TRBD1. After removal of 5 bases from V and 5 bases from J, the junction contained 14 bases not matched to a gene. Germline lookup yields CDR1 SGHTA and CDR2 FQGNSA. The CDR3 loop spans 16 amino acids. CDR3 DNA: TGTGCCAGCAGCCTACCCCCAAGGGGGCGCAAGGAGACCCAGTACTTC. Its translation: CASSLPPRGRKETQYF.

The chain uses TRBV27 and TRBJ1-2; 7 bases line up with TRBD1. Per the germline V gene, CDR1 is MNHEY and CDR2 is SMNVEV (reference sequence). V lost 6 bases, J lost 4 bases, and 11 bases stayed unmatched. CDR3 length: 15 residues. The CDR3 nucleotides read TGTGCCAGCAGACATAAACAGGGGCCCAGCTATGGCTACACCTTC. Amino acid sequence: CASRHKQGPSYGYTF.

This chain links TRBV4-1 with TRBJ2-7; no definite D call. This CDR3 comprises 14 residues. V was clipped by 3 bases and J by 2 bases, with 11 bases between them. Germline V lookup: CDR1 MGHRA, CDR2 YSYEKL. CDR3 sequence: CASSHYGSTYEQYF. DNA for the CDR3: TGCGCCAGCAGCCATTACGGGTCCACCTACGAGCAGTACTTC.

The chain uses TRBV10-3 and TRBJ2-7; the match to TRBD2 covers 8 bases. The V and J ends lost 10 bases and 0 bases, in that order; junction bases with no gene match: 14. The CDR3 covers 16 residues. Germline CDR1 is ENHRY and CDR2 is SYGVKD. The CDR3 nucleotides read TGTGCCACAGGTCGGGCTAGCGGGCGCGGCTCCTACGAGCAGTACTTC. This codes for CATGRASGRGSYEQYF.

The chain recombines TRBV18 with TRBJ1-1; D is possibly TRBD1 (6 bases). The V end was cut by 1 base, the J end by 6 bases, with 15 bases between. The CDR3 runs 15 residues. CDR1 is KGHSH and CDR2 is LQKENI in the germline V gene. CDR3 DNA: TGTGCCAGCTCACCACAGGAAGGGGGAGAGTCTGAAGCTTTCTTT. This codes for CASSPQEGGESEAFF. The full variable domain, in which reference TRBV18 and TRBJ1-1 provide the parts outside the CDR3, is NAGVMQNPRHLVRRRGQEARLRCSPMKGHSHVYWYRQLPEEGLKFMVYLQKENIIDESGMPKERFSAEFPKEGPSILRIQQVVRGDSAAYFCASSPQEGGESEAFFGQGTRLTVV.

The chain couples TRBV12-3 or TRBV12-4 to TRBJ1-1, with D perhaps matching TRBD1 (5 bases). V lost 7 bases and J 12 bases, leaving 21 bases between the germline ends. This CDR3 region has 13 residues. CDR3 nucleotide sequence: TGTGCCAGCACCACGATGGGGCGCACAGGACCTTTCTTT. It is translated as CASTTMGRTGPFF.

This chain links TRBV29-1 with TRBJ2-2; tentative D call: TRBD2 (6 bases). Trimming shortened V by 3 bases and J by 1 base, and 9 bases separated the two germline ends. The CDR3 is 14 amino acids. Germline-derived CDR1 and CDR2 are SQVTM and ANQGSEA. DNA of the CDR3: TGCAGCGTTGAGCGGGACGTGAACACCGGGGAGCTGTTTTTT. Residues: CSVERDVNTGELFF.

The chain recombines TRBV19 with TRBJ1-1, with 7 bases lining up with TRBD1. The CDR3 contains 16 residues. The J segment lost 0 bases and the V segment lost 3 bases, leaving 7 bases of the junction unmatched. Germline V lookup: CDR1 LNHDA, CDR2 SQIVND (reference sequence). CDR3 DNA sequence: TGTGCCAGTAGTATTAAGGGGGCCAGGATGAACACTGAAGCTTTCTTT. This sequence encodes CASSIKGARMNTEAFF.

This clone showed up just once. V and J are TRBV6-2 or TRBV6-3 and TRBJ1-5; D unclear. There are 13 residues in the CDR3. CDR1 MNHEY and CDR2 SVGEGT come from the germline V gene. Trimming stripped 5 bases from V and 4 bases from J, with 9 bases between. CDR3 sequence: CASSVSQNQPQHF. The CDR3 DNA reads TGTGCCAGCAGTGTCTCACAAAATCAGCCCCAGCATTTT.

This clone was found once. The J gene is TRBJ1-1, the V gene TRBV3-1 (or the pseudogene TRBV3-2), with D unclear. CDR3 size: 13 residues. The ends were cut back, 3 bases at V and 7 bases at J, with 12 bases in the middle. Germline loops: CDR1 LGHDT, CDR2 YNNKEL (reference sequence). The CDR3 here is CASSQVLRGEAFF. CDR3 nucleotide sequence: TGTGCCAGCAGCCAGGTATTGCGGGGTGAAGCTTTCTTT.

In nucleotides, the CDR3 is TGCGCCAGCAGCCCTTACGGAACAGGGGGGACTGAAGCTTTCTTT. As protein: CASSPYGTGGTEAFF. This chain joins TRBV4-1 and TRBJ1-1; 8 nucleotides line up with TRBD1. CDR1 is MGHRA, CDR2 YSYEKL, per germline. The CDR3 totals 15 residues. V was clipped by 4 bases and J by 5 bases; unmatched bases: 9.

This clone has only one observation. The V gene is TRBV10-1, the J gene TRBJ2-7, with TRBD2 identical over 10 bases. Germline trimming cut 0 bases from V and 5 bases from J; bases unmatched to any gene: 4. The CDR3 covers 15 residues. Germline CDR1 reads WNHNN; CDR2 reads SYGVQD (reference sequence). CDR3 loop: CASSESLAGEDEQYF. CDR3 DNA: TGCGCCAGCAGTGAGTCTCTAGCGGGAGAGGACGAGCAGTACTTC.

The rearrangement joins TRBV30 to TRBJ2-7, with 10 bases aligning to TRBD1. This CDR3 is built from 15 residues. Germline-derived CDR1 and CDR2 are GTSNPN and SVGIG (reference sequence). V lost 2 bases to trimming and J lost 4 bases; unmatched junction nucleotides: 8. CDR3 region: CAWSSFWTGGYEQYF. CDR3 DNA sequence: TGTGCCTGGAGTTCGTTTTGGACAGGGGGGTACGAGCAGTACTTC. Full variable domain (remainder filled in from reference TRBV30 and TRBJ2-7): SQTIHQWPATLVQPVGSPLSLECTVEGTSNPNLYWYRQAAGRGLQLLFYSVGIGQISSEVPQNLSASRPQDRQFILSSKKLLLSDSGFYLCAWSSFWTGGYEQYFGPGTRLTVT.

The genes are TRBV18 and TRBJ1-5; D gene ambiguous. Trimming took 0 bases from V and 7 from J, leaving 4 bases between them. This CDR3 is built from 12 residues. The V gene's germline CDR1 is KGHSH and CDR2 LQKENI. CDR3 DNA: TGTGCCAGCTCACCACCTGGCCAGCCCCAGCATTTT. It specifies CASSPPGQPQHF. The variable domain in full, with the rest retrieved from reference TRBV18 and TRBJ1-5, is NAGVMQNPRHLVRRRGQEARLRCSPMKGHSHVYWYRQLPEEGLKFMVYLQKENIIDESGMPKERFSAEFPKEGPSILRIQQVVRGDSAAYFCASSPPGQPQHFGDGTRLSIL.

V usage is TRBV12-3 or TRBV12-4 and J usage is TRBJ2-7; TRBD1 matches 12 bases. CDR3 length: 13 residues. The trim removed 6 bases at V and 4 bases at J, leaving 1 base unmatched. CDR3 bases: TGTGCCAGCAGGGGACAGGGGGCGTACGAGCAGTACTTC. Protein sequence: CASRGQGAYEQYF.

This clone was seen once. The chain links TRBV6-2 or TRBV6-3 to TRBJ1-1, with TRBD1 matching over 7 bases. The CDR3 is 14 residues long. Germline V lookup: CDR1 MNHEY, CDR2 SVGEGT. J was trimmed by 0 bases and V by 6 bases; bases with no gene match: 4. The CDR3 DNA follows: TGTGCCAGCAGCCGACAGGGTATGAACACTGAAGCTTTCTTT. This codes for CASSRQGMNTEAFF.

The CDR3 spells CAITGRANGAFF. CDR3 nucleotide sequence: TGTGCCATAACAGGGCGGGCAAATGGAGCTTTCTTT. V is TRBV28 and J is TRBJ1-1; perhaps TRBD1 as D (6 bases). Germline V lookup: CDR1 MDHEN, CDR2 SYDVKM. The germline V and J ends were trimmed by 10 bases and 10 bases, with 19 bases remaining between them. This CDR3 contains 12 residues.